Below are 8 T cell receptor beta chains sequenced from a single sample in a study of cytomegalovirus exposure and HLA in healthy donors. The PCR ran on 60 Vbeta and 13 Jbeta primers. The assay was immunoSEQ multiplex PCR, and TCRdb's table has in-frame clones only and misses some. The profile covers approximately 150,000 clones, with about 80% appearing a single time and approximately 1.5% taken by the ten largest. Sequenced: PBMCs. The source of these receptors is a woman under 40 in good health and CMV-seronegative.

This chain connects TRBV19 to TRBJ1-2; no firm D call. V was trimmed by 7 bases and J by 5 bases, leaving 17 bases between them. This CDR3 region has 14 residues. Germline V CDR1 and CDR2: LNHDA, SQIVND (reference sequence). The CDR3 sequence: CASTAPGGKYGYTF. CDR3 DNA sequence: TGTGCCAGTACCGCCCCCGGAGGGAAATATGGCTACACCTTC.

The chain carries TRBV10-1 and TRBJ2-4; D not certain. V was shortened by 0 bases and J by 0 bases, with 6 bases between the two germline ends. This CDR3 contains 15 residues. CDR1 WNHNN and CDR2 SYGVQD come from the germline V gene (reference sequence). Written as DNA, the CDR3 is TGCGCCAGCAGTGAGTCGAGCTTAGCCAAAAACATTCAGTACTTC. Translating it yields CASSESSLAKNIQYF.

The CDR3 bases are TGTGCCATCCTGGACAGGGACACTAATGAAAAACTGTTTTTT. Amino acids: CAILDRDTNEKLFF. The V and J genes are TRBV5-8 and TRBJ1-4, with 8 nucleotides matching TRBD1. Germline V gene lookup returns CDR1 SGHTS and CDR2 YDEGEE. Trimming at V came to 9 bases and at J to 2 bases, leaving 6 bases not matched to a gene. There are 14 residues in the CDR3.

The CDR3 sequence: CASSHGSNQPQHF. As DNA, the CDR3 is TGTGCCAGCAGCCACGGGTCCAATCAGCCCCAGCATTTT. The chain links TRBV5-8 to TRBJ1-5; D gene uncertain. Germline V gives CDR1 SGHTS, CDR2 YDEGEE. This CDR3 region has 13 residues. V shed 4 bases and J shed 3 bases, with 8 bases lying between them. The full variable domain, completed using reference TRBV5-8 and TRBJ1-5, is EAGVTQSPTHLIKTRGQQATLRCSPISGHTSVYWYQQALGLGLQFLLWYDEGEERNRGNFPPRFSGRQFPNYSSELNVNALELEDSALYLCASSHGSNQPQHFGDGTRLSIL.

The CDR3 sequence: CASSQGQGPSNQPQHF. The CDR3 DNA reads as TGCGCCAGCAGCCAAGGGCAGGGCCCTAGCAATCAGCCCCAGCATTTT. The chain joins TRBV4-1 to TRBJ1-5; perhaps TRBD1 as D (5 bases). This CDR3 has 16 amino acids. The ends were cut back, 1 base at V and 0 bases at J, with 10 bases in the middle. Per germline, CDR1 MGHRA and CDR2 YSYEKL.

This clone has only a few counts. This sample includes further DNA sequences coding for the same CDR3. The rearrangement joins TRBV9 to TRBJ1-2, with no clear D. Germline V gene data show CDR1 as SGDLS and CDR2 as YYNGEE. The CDR3 contains 13 residues. V lost 0 bases to trimming and J lost 5 bases, with 8 bases between them. CDR3 region: CASSVAGGYGYTF. For the CDR3, the DNA is TGTGCCAGCAGCGTAGCGGGAGGGTATGGCTACACCTTC. Together with reference TRBV9 and TRBJ1-2, the CDR3 gives the full variable domain: DSGVTQTPKHLITATGQRVTLRCSPRSGDLSVYWYQQSLDQGLQFLIQYYNGEERAKGNILERFSAQQFPDLHSELNLSSLELGDSALYFCASSVAGGYGYTFGSGTRLTVV.

In this sample, this clone turned up once. The chain uses TRBV13 and TRBJ1-2; no clear D. CDR3 length: 14 amino acids. V dropped 6 bases and J dropped 3 bases, with 14 bases sitting between them. Germline lookup yields CDR1 PRHDT and CDR2 FYEKMQ (reference sequence). CDR3 loop: CASSRGSRYYGYTF. The CDR3 bases are TGTGCCAGCAGTAGAGGATCGAGATACTATGGCTACACCTTC.

The gene calls are TRBV20-1 and TRBJ1-2; D is undetermined. Trimming pared 5 bases from V and 8 bases from J, leaving 9 bases between. The CDR3 is made up of 10 amino acids. CDR1 and CDR2 from the germline V gene are DFQATT and SNEGSKA (reference sequence). The CDR3 DNA is TGCAGTGCTGAGGAGGGAGGCTACACCTTC. Its protein product is CSAEEGGYTF.